These 26 T cell receptor beta chains were all obtained from the same sample, sequenced in a study of T-cell reconstitution after alpha-beta-depleted transplantation in children. Preparing the TCRbeta library involved the use of unique molecular identifiers. TCRdb fed the PCR reads into MiXCR, producing one record per CDR3 protein. This sample yields more than 550,000 distinct CDR3 sequences, of which roughly a tenth are seen a single time; roughly 4% belongs to the top ten. The sample consisted of PBMCs from the stem cell graft donor, taken from the stem cell graft. These TCRs come from a human donor who donated a stem cell graft to a child with acute myeloid leukemia.

This clonotype was found many times. The chain joins TRBV6-5 to TRBJ2-1; TRBD1 or TRBD2 may be the D gene (6 bases each). Germline CDR1 reads MNHEY; CDR2 reads SVGAGI. This CDR3 contains 16 residues. V shed 2 bases and J shed 9 bases, with 20 bases lying between them. CDR3 in DNA: TGTGCCAGCAGTTACAGGGGGACCCTTGGGAGGAGTGAGCAGTTCTTC. Its translation: CASSYRGTLGRSEQFF.

This clonotype appeared many times. This CDR3 reads CASSGQGELQPQHF. CDR3 in DNA: TGTGCCAGCAGCGGACAGGGGGAATTGCAGCCCCAGCATTTT. This sequence joins TRBV28 and TRBJ1-5; 10 bases align to TRBD1. The ends lost 6 bases at V and 7 bases at J; junction bases unmatched: 6. CDR3 length: 14 amino acids. Per germline, CDR1 MDHEN and CDR2 SYDVKM.

In this sample, this clonotype turned up a few times. This chain uses TRBV6-4 with TRBJ1-5, with D unclear. Trimming removed 2 bases at V and 3 bases at J, with 14 bases between. Germline V gene data show CDR1 as MRHNA and CDR2 as SNTAGT. The CDR3 loop spans 16 amino acids. CDR3 sequence reads: CASSDTDTVYNQPQHF. The CDR3, as DNA: TGTGCCAGCAGTGACACTGACACAGTCTACAATCAGCCCCAGCATTTT.

The chain is built from TRBV10-3 and TRBJ2-1, with TRBD2 matching 12 bases. This CDR3 comprises 19 residues. The germline CDR1 and CDR2 sequences are ENHRY and SYGVKD. After removal of 4 bases from V and 0 bases from J, the junction contained 10 bases not matched to a gene. DNA for the CDR3: TGTGCCATCAGTGGGCTAGCGGGAGGGCCCCTCGGCTCCTACAATGAGCAGTTCTTC. Translation gives CAISGLAGGPLGSYNEQFF.

This clonotype appeared a few times. The chain has TRBV29-1 and TRBJ1-4; D not certain. The germline V gene encodes CDR1 SQVTM and CDR2 ANQGSEA. V lost 2 bases to trimming and J lost 8 bases, with 12 bases between them. This CDR3 has 13 residues. CDR3 in DNA: TGCAGCGTTGAATCTGGGGAAAGGGAAAAACTGTTTTTT. It encodes CSVESGEREKLFF.

This clonotype was seen many times. This chain uses TRBV29-1 with TRBJ2-1, with unresolved D. CDR3 length equals 10 residues. V was pared by 2 bases and J by 9 bases, with 5 bases between. Looked up from germline, CDR1 is SQVTM and CDR2 is ANQGSEA. CDR3 region: CSVEWGEQFF. The CDR3 DNA reads as TGCAGCGTTGAATGGGGTGAGCAGTTCTTC.

The table lists this clonotype with a few counts. The V gene is TRBV12-3 or TRBV12-4, the J gene TRBJ2-1; D gene uncertain. There are 12 residues in the CDR3. Trimming shortened V by 7 bases and J by 9 bases, and 13 bases separated the two germline ends. CDR3 coding DNA: TGTGCCAGCAAATATTTGGCGTTTGAGCAGTTCTTC. Its protein product is CASKYLAFEQFF.

This rearrangement joins TRBV10-3 to TRBJ2-5; 9 bases align to TRBD1. The CDR3 extends over 15 amino acids. The V gene end was trimmed by 3 bases and the J gene end by 5 bases; junction bases not matched to a gene: 7. The germline V gene encodes CDR1 ENHRY and CDR2 SYGVKD. CDR3 sequence reads: CAISDGTGLLETQYF. Here the CDR3 DNA reads TGTGCCATCAGTGACGGGACAGGGTTATTGGAGACCCAGTACTTC.

In nucleotides, the CDR3 is TGCGCCAGCAGCTTGTCGGCCCTCGGCAGATACACAGATACGCAGTATTTT. Its translation: CASSLSALGRYTDTQYF. J is TRBJ2-3 and V is TRBV5-1; D uncertain. Germline CDR1 and CDR2: SGHRS and YFSETQ. Trimming removed 1 base at V and 2 bases at J, with 17 bases between. The CDR3 is 17 amino acids.

The chain recombines TRBV7-2 with TRBJ2-7; TRBD1 might be the D (6 bases). V gave up 1 base and J gave up 9 bases, with 13 bases separating them. Germline CDR1 SGHTA, CDR2 FQGNSA. The CDR3 has 13 residues. The CDR3 coding sequence is TGTGCCAGCAGCTTAGATGGGGGCAGGGGGCAGTACTTC. Translating it yields CASSLDGGRGQYF. Looking up the rest from reference TRBV7-2 and TRBJ2-7 gives the full variable domain: GAGVSQSPSNKVTEKGKDVELRCDPISGHTALYWYRQSLGQGLEFLIYFQGNSAPDKSGLPSDRFSAERTGGSVSTLTIQRTQQEDSAVYLCASSLDGGRGQYFGPGTRLTVT.

This rearrangement joins TRBV15 to TRBJ1-1, with TRBD1 matching over 8 bases. CDR1 is LNHNV and CDR2 is YYDKDF in the germline V gene (reference sequence). Losses at the gene ends were 4 bases for V and 4 bases for J; bases not matched to a gene: 8. This CDR3 is 15 amino acids long. The CDR3 DNA is TGTGCCACCAGCAAACACAGGGGGGCAGGCACTGAAGCTTTCTTT. Translation: CATSKHRGAGTEAFF.

This clonotype was observed a few times. The V gene is TRBV6-1, the J gene TRBJ2-3; 10 bases align to TRBD2. The CDR3 consists of 15 residues. V shed 6 bases, J shed 4 bases, and the junction held 7 bases outside the gene matches. Looked up from germline, CDR1 is MNHNS and CDR2 is SASEGT. The DNA of the CDR3 is TGTGCCAGCAGGCTACTAGCGGGAATGGCAGATACGCAGTATTTT. Its translation is CASRLLAGMADTQYF.

This clonotype was found a few times. This chain connects TRBV19 to TRBJ2-1, with D possibly matching TRBD2 (5 bases). The CDR3 is 15 amino acids. The ends were cut back, 3 bases at V and 0 bases at J, with 9 bases in the middle. Germline V lookup: CDR1 LNHDA, CDR2 SQIVND (reference sequence). The CDR3, as DNA: TGTGCCAGTAGTATGCGGGCGAGCTCCTACAATGAGCAGTTCTTC. Translating gives CASSMRASSYNEQFF.

This chain joins TRBV6-6 and TRBJ2-7, with TRBD2 as a possible D gene (5 bases). This CDR3 contains 13 residues. Germline V CDR1 and CDR2: MNHNY, SVGAGI (reference sequence). Trimming stripped 6 bases from V and 3 bases from J, with 12 bases between. The CDR3 spells CASSRGEYYEQYF. The CDR3 DNA reads TGTGCCAGCAGCCGGGGAGAGTACTACGAGCAGTACTTC.

At least ten counts were recorded for this clonotype. The rearrangement uses TRBV12-3 or TRBV12-4 and TRBJ2-7, with 7 bases fitting TRBD1. V shed 5 bases, J shed 6 bases, and the junction held 7 bases outside the gene matches. The CDR3 runs 13 residues. The CDR3 sequence is CASSVTGRGEQYF. CDR3 DNA sequence: TGTGCCAGCAGTGTGACAGGGCGAGGCGAGCAGTACTTC.

This clonotype was counted only a few times. The chain couples TRBV29-1 to TRBJ2-1; 11 nucleotides align to TRBD2. After removal of 3 bases from V and 2 bases from J, the junction contained 3 bases not matched to a gene. Per the germline V gene, CDR1 is SQVTM and CDR2 is ANQGSEA. This CDR3 is built from 15 residues. CDR3 in amino acids: CSVEGTSGPYNEQFF. The CDR3 DNA is TGCAGCGTTGAGGGGACTAGCGGACCCTACAATGAGCAGTTCTTC.

The rearrangement uses TRBV2 and TRBJ2-1; 14 positions agree with TRBD2. The CDR3 length is 14 residues. Germline V gene sequence: CDR1 SNHLY, CDR2 FYNNEI. Germline trimming cut 7 bases from V and 6 bases from J; bases unmatched to any gene: 2. The CDR3 sequence: CASTGTSGGNEQFF. In DNA form, the CDR3 reads TGTGCCAGCACCGGGACTAGCGGGGGCAATGAGCAGTTCTTC.

This chain links TRBV5-1 with TRBJ2-1; 13 bases fit TRBD2. CDR3 length equals 18 residues. The ends lost 4 bases at V and 5 bases at J; junction bases unmatched: 12. CDR1 is SGHRS and CDR2 is YFSETQ in the germline V gene. CDR3 protein: CASSPYLLGLAGNNEQFF. Written as DNA, the CDR3 is TGCGCCAGCAGCCCCTATCTTTTGGGACTAGCGGGGAACAATGAGCAGTTCTTC. Variable domain in full (rest from reference TRBV5-1 and TRBJ2-1): KAGVTQTPRYLIKTRGQQVTLSCSPISGHRSVSWYQQTPGQGLQFLFEYFSETQRNKGNFPGRFSGRQFSNSRSEMNVSTLELGDSALYLCASSPYLLGLAGNNEQFFGPGTRLTVL.

This clonotype has a count of ten or more. This chain joins TRBV29-1 and TRBJ1-2; 12 bases agree with TRBD1. The CDR3 is 14 amino acids. V was pared by 2 bases and J by 8 bases, with 6 bases of the junction left unmatched. Per germline, CDR1 SQVTM and CDR2 ANQGSEA. The CDR3, as DNA: TGCAGCGTTGAATCGGGACAGGGGGCGCGGGGCTACACCTTC. Translated, it gives CSVESGQGARGYTF. Based on the CDR3 plus reference TRBV29-1 and TRBJ1-2, the full variable domain is SAVISQKPSRDICQRGTSLTIQCQVDSQVTMMFWYRQQPGQSLTLIATANQGSEATYESGFVIDKFPISRPNLTFSTLTVSNMSPEDSSIYLCSVESGQGARGYTFGSGTRLTVV.

This clonotype has a handful of counts. This chain links TRBV7-2 with TRBJ2-2, with D uncertain. The length of the CDR3 is 17 residues. V was cut by 3 bases and J by 1 base, with 15 bases left in between. The germline V gene has CDR1 SGHTA and CDR2 FQGNSA. This CDR3 is CASSFPQTSGNTGELFF. CDR3 sequence (DNA): TGTGCCAGCAGCTTCCCACAAACGTCCGGGAACACCGGGGAGCTGTTTTTT.

This clonotype was detected many times. The chain joins TRBV28 to TRBJ2-6; D is undetermined. Germline V gene lookup returns CDR1 MDHEN and CDR2 SYDVKM. V was shortened by 5 bases and J by 0 bases, with 11 bases between the two germline ends. CDR3 length: 16 residues. CDR3 coding DNA: TGTGCCAGCAGTCAACACAGAGCCTCTGGGGCCAACGTCCTGACTTTC. Its translation: CASSQHRASGANVLTF.

The chain is built from TRBV28 and TRBJ1-5; 8 bases are a match to TRBD1. Germline CDR1 is MDHEN and CDR2 is SYDVKM. The V gene end was trimmed by 5 bases and the J gene end by 4 bases; junction bases not matched to a gene: 16. This CDR3 contains 18 residues. The CDR3 here is CASSGYMGTGVANQPQHF. The CDR3 nucleotides are TGTGCCAGCAGTGGTTATATGGGGACAGGAGTAGCGAATCAGCCCCAGCATTTT.

J is TRBJ2-7 and V is TRBV30, with a possible D match to TRBD2 (5 bases). Trimming cost V 3 bases and J 0 bases, with 18 bases left between them. The V gene's germline CDR1 is GTSNPN and CDR2 SVGIG (reference sequence). This CDR3 is 16 amino acids long. For the CDR3, the DNA is TGTGCCTGGAGCACTTTAGGAACTAGAAGCTCCTACGAGCAGTACTTC. Protein sequence: CAWSTLGTRSSYEQYF.

Concerning this clonotype: At one of its ends the junction is not consistent with the germline gene, which may arise from a read error. The chain employs TRBV7-7 and TRBJ2-6; TRBD2 aligns across 13 bases. Germline loops: CDR1 SSHAT, CDR2 FNYEAQ (reference sequence). This CDR3 is built from 18 residues. In DNA, the CDR3 is TGTGCTAGCAGCCAAGGACTAGCGGGAGTTCTTGGGGCCAACGTCCTGACTTTC. Translating gives CASSQGLAGVLGANVLTF.

This clonotype was seen more than once but under ten times. The CDR3 is CSVEPRNYGYTF. CDR3 sequence (DNA): TGCAGCGTTGAACCTCGAAACTATGGCTACACCTTC. V gene TRBV29-1 combines with J gene TRBJ1-2; D is unclear. The CDR3 runs 12 residues. V was pared by 2 bases and J by 2 bases, with 6 bases between. CDR1 and CDR2 (germline): SQVTM, ANQGSEA.

This chain connects TRBV29-1 to TRBJ2-7, with TRBD1 identical over 10 bases. The junction had 7 bases not matched to a gene; V was cut back by 6 bases and J by 5 bases. Germline lookup yields CDR1 SQVTM and CDR2 ANQGSEA. CDR3 length: 13 amino acids. The CDR3 sequence: CSVKGQGFHEQYF. CDR3 nucleotide sequence: TGCAGCGTCAAGGGACAGGGGTTCCACGAGCAGTACTTC.